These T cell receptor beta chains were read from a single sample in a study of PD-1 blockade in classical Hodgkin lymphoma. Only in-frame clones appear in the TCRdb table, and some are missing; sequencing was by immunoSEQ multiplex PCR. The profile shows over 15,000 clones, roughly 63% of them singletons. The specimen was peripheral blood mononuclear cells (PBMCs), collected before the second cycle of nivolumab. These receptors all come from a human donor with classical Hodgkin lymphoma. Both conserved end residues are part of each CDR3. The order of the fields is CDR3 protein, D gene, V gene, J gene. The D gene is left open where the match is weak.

CDR3: CASKSTGTYNSPLHF; D: TRBD1; V: TRBV28; J: TRBJ1-6
CDR3: CASSFWGQGDYGYTF; D: TRBD1; V: TRBV11-2; J: TRBJ1-2
CDR3: CASTSTGWNEQYF; D: -; V: TRBV19; J: TRBJ2-7
CDR3: CASSLETGYYGYTF; D: -; V: TRBV5-4; J: TRBJ1-2
CDR3: CASSWRSYNEQFF; D: -; V: TRBV6-6; J: TRBJ2-1
CDR3: CASSAGATYEQYF; D: -; V: TRBV28; J: TRBJ2-7
CDR3: CASSRTRDGNQPQHF; D: -; V: TRBV7-6; J: TRBJ1-5
CDR3: CASSQEGRSNSNQPQHF; D: -; V: TRBV4-1; J: TRBJ1-5
CDR3: CASKSLFYNEQFF; D: -; V: TRBV6-5; J: TRBJ2-1
CDR3: CSGAGTSGTNEQFF; D: TRBD2; V: TRBV29-1; J: TRBJ2-1
CDR3: CASSKGGDYGYTF; D: -; V: TRBV18; J: TRBJ1-2
CDR3: CASTDSGSIYEQYF; D: TRBD2; V: TRBV7-9; J: TRBJ2-7
CDR3: CASSLANSGANVLTF; D: -; V: TRBV5-1; J: TRBJ2-6
CDR3: CASSYGGNYGYTF; D: -; V: TRBV5-1; J: TRBJ1-2
CDR3: CASSVAIRGSTDTQYF; D: -; V: TRBV9; J: TRBJ2-3
CDR3: CASRTSGTYEQYF; D: TRBD2; V: TRBV28; J: TRBJ2-7
CDR3: CASSLQGTGAIYF; D: -; V: TRBV7-9; J: TRBJ1-3
CDR3: CASSGREGRYNEQFF; D: TRBD2; V: TRBV7-8; J: TRBJ2-1
CDR3: CASSSNPSGRVMSEQFF; D: TRBD2; V: TRBV5-1; J: TRBJ2-1
CDR3: CASSWAQGANNEQFF; D: TRBD1; V: TRBV5-1; J: TRBJ2-1
CDR3: CASSFSRPGADTQYF; D: -; V: TRBV28; J: TRBJ2-3
CDR3: CASSRGQQSYEQYF; D: -; V: TRBV2; J: TRBJ2-7
CDR3: CASSRGLARDTQYF; D: TRBD2; V: TRBV10-2; J: TRBJ2-3
CDR3: CASSSSDNEQFF; D: -; V: TRBV5-1; J: TRBJ2-1
CDR3: CATRDPLIYEQYF; D: -; V: TRBV28; J: TRBJ2-7
CDR3: CASSLAKGQVSYEQYF; D: TRBD1; V: TRBV5-1; J: TRBJ2-7
CDR3: CASRFRDLHEQYF; D: -; V: TRBV6-1; J: TRBJ2-7
CDR3: CASSPILGDSYNEQFF; D: -; V: TRBV18; J: TRBJ2-1
CDR3: CASSIEPPTGTVAYEQYF; D: -; V: TRBV4-1; J: TRBJ2-7
CDR3: CASTGTASLLMNTEAFF; D: TRBD1; V: TRBV14; J: TRBJ1-1
CDR3: CASSPTTRAYEQYF; D: -; V: TRBV5-1; J: TRBJ2-7
CDR3: CAISPPGVAAEQFF; D: -; V: TRBV10-3; J: TRBJ2-1
CDR3: CASSFRLAGQETQYF; D: TRBD2; V: TRBV27; J: TRBJ2-5
CDR3: CASSVRGRNTEAFF; D: -; V: TRBV6-1; J: TRBJ1-1
CDR3: CASSLRSEFSYEQYF; D: -; V: TRBV7-2; J: TRBJ2-7
CDR3: CASSKGQGPYNEQFF; D: TRBD1; V: TRBV19; J: TRBJ2-1
CDR3: CASSPEGHSSYNEQFF; D: -; V: TRBV27; J: TRBJ2-1